A single sample gave rise to the 16 T cell receptor beta chains below, sequenced in a study of T cells in Graves' hyperthyroidism and ophthalmopathy. Regions amplified from RNA transcripts were the TCR beta CDR3 regions. The HTBI primer set served for first-round RT-PCR of the TCR CDR3. TCRdb fed the multiplex PCR reads into MiXCR, producing one record per CDR3 protein. Among some 490,000 distinct CDR3 sequences, 16% were seen once, and the ten largest hold roughly 29%. Material: blood. The source of these receptors is a woman aged 25-40 years with Graves' ophthalmopathy.

CDR3 region: CSAHSLAGGRETQYF. CDR3 sequence (DNA): TGCAGTGCTCATTCGCTAGCGGGAGGTAGGGAGACCCAGTACTTC. This chain joins TRBV20-1 and TRBJ2-5; TRBD2 aligns across 11 bases. This CDR3 contains 15 residues. J was trimmed by 5 bases and V by 5 bases; bases with no gene match: 10. Per germline, CDR1 DFQATT and CDR2 SNEGSKA (reference sequence).

The chain is built from TRBV7-2 and TRBJ1-2, with 7 bases matching TRBD1. The J segment lost 4 bases and the V segment lost 5 bases, leaving 13 bases of the junction unmatched. Germline CDR1 SGHTA, CDR2 FQGNSA. The CDR3 contains 16 residues. Here the CDR3 DNA reads TGTGCCAGCAGCCCACCTCCGGGACAGTCAATCTATGGCTACACCTTC. This sequence encodes CASSPPPGQSIYGYTF.

The chain employs TRBV30 and TRBJ2-7; D perhaps matches TRBD2 (6 bases). Germline V CDR1 and CDR2: GTSNPN, SVGIG (reference sequence). The CDR3 contains 13 residues. The V end was cut by 7 bases, the J end by 7 bases, with 20 bases between. DNA for the CDR3: TGTGCCTATTGGGACTTAAGCTCGGGTGAGCAGTACTTC. Amino acids: CAYWDLSSGEQYF.

The chain has TRBV28 and TRBJ2-3; 8 bases map to TRBD1. There are 14 residues in the CDR3. Trimming at V came to 10 bases and at J to 2 bases, leaving 8 bases not matched to a gene. The germline gives CDR1 MDHEN, CDR2 SYDVKM. CDR3 bases: TGTGCCACCAGGGTGGACAGGGCCACAGATACGCAGTATTTT. Its protein is CATRVDRATDTQYF.

The chain is built from TRBV11-2 and TRBJ2-1, with D hard to call. V lost 6 bases to trimming and J lost 6 bases, with 12 bases between them. The CDR3 is made up of 13 amino acids. Per the germline V gene, CDR1 is SGHAT and CDR2 is FQNNGV. The CDR3 coding sequence is TGTGCCAGCAGTTACTCGAGTCCCAATGAGCAGTTCTTC. This gives the protein CASSYSSPNEQFF. The variable domain in full, with the rest retrieved from reference TRBV11-2 and TRBJ2-1, is EAGVAQSPRYKIIEKRQSVAFWCNPISGHATLYWYQQILGQGPKLLIQFQNNGVVDDSQLPKDRFSAERLKGVDSTLKIQPAKLEDSAVYLCASSYSSPNEQFFGPGTRLTVL.

A note on this clonotype: A much larger clone sits a single nucleotide away, making a read error possible. The chain couples TRBV10-3 to TRBJ2-1; 8 bases map to TRBD2. The CDR3 runs to 12 residues. Germline CDR1 is ENHRY and CDR2 is SYGVKD. CDR3 sequence (DNA): TGTACCATCGGAGGACTAGCAAATGAGCAGTTCTTC. Translated, it gives CTIGGLANEQFF.

This clonotype has ten or more counts. The genes are TRBV30 and TRBJ2-3; D not resolved. CDR3 length: 12 residues. Looked up from germline, CDR1 is GTSNPN and CDR2 is SVGIG (reference sequence). V was shortened by 4 bases and J by 5 bases, with 10 bases between the two germline ends. The DNA for the CDR3 is TGTGCCTGGACTGGAATCGGAGATACGCAGTATTTT. This encodes CAWTGIGDTQYF.

Notes on this clonotype: This sequence may be a read error, since a much larger clone differs from it by one base. Without the conserved terminal phenylalanine or tryptophan, this CDR3 likely stems from a read error. This chain links TRBV20-1 with TRBJ2-7, with TRBD1 as a possible D gene (6 bases). V shed 5 bases and J shed 0 bases, with 8 bases lying between them. The CDR3 runs to 12 residues. The germline V gene has CDR1 DFQATT and CDR2 SNEGSKA (reference sequence). CDR3 sequence reads: CSAQDSSYEQYS. The CDR3 DNA sequence: TGCAGTGCTCAGGACAGCTCCTACGAGCAGTACTCC.

The chain uses TRBV27 and TRBJ1-4, with 10 nucleotides matching TRBD1. Germline V lookup: CDR1 MNHEY, CDR2 SMNVEV (reference sequence). This CDR3 comprises 16 residues. Germline trimming cut 4 bases from V and 8 bases from J; bases unmatched to any gene: 10. In DNA form, the CDR3 reads TGTGCCAGCAGTTCCCAACGACAGGGGGCTAGGGAAAAACTGTTTTTT. Protein product: CASSSQRQGAREKLFF. The variable domain in full, with the rest retrieved from reference TRBV27 and TRBJ1-4, is EAQVTQNPRYLITVTGKKLTVTCSQNMNHEYMSWYRQDPGLGLRQIYYSMNVEVTDKGDVPEGYKVSRKEKRNFPLILESPSPNQTSLYFCASSSQRQGAREKLFFGSGTQLSVL.

This clonotype came up a few times. The CDR3 nucleotides read TGTGCCAGCAATCCCTGGGGAGGGAGTATGGATGGCTACACCTTC. It codes for CASNPWGGSMDGYTF. The rearrangement joins TRBV13 to TRBJ1-2; D unresolved. Between the trimmed V and J ends, which lost 7 bases and 6 bases, there was a span of 21 bases. This CDR3 contains 15 residues. Germline lookup yields CDR1 PRHDT and CDR2 FYEKMQ (reference sequence).

The CDR3 DNA reads as TGTGCTAGTGGTTTAGGGCGGCCCGGACTAGGCCAGTTCTTC. This encodes CASGLGRPGLGQFF. J is TRBJ2-1 and V is TRBV12-5, with TRBD2 identical over 7 bases. The CDR3 is 14 residues long. Germline CDR1 LGHNT, CDR2 FRNRAP. V shed 3 bases and J 13 bases; nucleotides not matched to a gene: 12.

This clonotype was seen repeatedly, ten times or more. The chain is built from TRBV7-2 and TRBJ2-1; D unresolved. Germline CDR1 is SGHTA and CDR2 is FQGNSA. The CDR3 has 15 residues. Trimming pared 1 base from V and 2 bases from J, leaving 9 bases between. The CDR3 protein is CASSLEYAAYNEQFF. The CDR3 region has the DNA TGTGCCAGCAGCTTAGAATACGCAGCCTACAATGAGCAGTTCTTC.

About this clonotype itself: This may be a read error, as it is one base from a much larger clone. Without the conserved terminal phenylalanine or tryptophan, this CDR3 likely stems from a read error. This chain connects TRBV6-2 or TRBV6-3 to TRBJ2-7, with 7 bases identical to TRBD1. Trimming cost V 6 bases and J 0 bases; bases outside gene matches: 5. From germline, CDR1 is MNHEY and CDR2 SVGEGT. The CDR3 totals 14 residues. This CDR3 reads CASRKQGTSYEQYL. The CDR3 nucleotides are TGTGCCAGCAGGAAACAGGGGACCTCCTACGAGCAGTACCTC.

This clonotype was detected ten times or more. J is TRBJ2-3 and V is TRBV29-1; TRBD1 might be the D (6 bases). The V gene lost 3 bases and the J gene lost 2 bases, with 9 bases spanning the gap. Germline-derived CDR1 and CDR2 are SQVTM and ANQGSEA. The CDR3 sequence is 13 residues long. The CDR3 coding sequence is TGCAGCGTTGAGGACAGCTACACAGATACGCAGTATTTT. Its translation: CSVEDSYTDTQYF.

The V call is TRBV29-1, the J call TRBJ2-3; no clear D. CDR3 length: 11 residues. V was clipped by 4 bases and J by 7 bases, with 9 bases between them. Germline CDR1 and CDR2: SQVTM and ANQGSEA. In DNA, the CDR3 is TGCAGCGTTGTAACCGCCTATACGCAGTATTTT. Its translation: CSVVTAYTQYF.

This clonotype has a count of ten or more. This chain connects TRBV30 to TRBJ2-5; D gene unclear. The CDR3 consists of 15 residues. Trimming cost V 0 bases and J 0 bases, with 11 bases left between them. The V gene's germline CDR1 is GTSNPN and CDR2 SVGIG (reference sequence). The CDR3 DNA is TGTGCCTGGAGTGTACGTCGGCTGTACCAAGAGACCCAGTACTTC. The encoded protein is CAWSVRRLYQETQYF.